This T cell receptor (beta chain) was obtained from a study of blood T cell repertoires in COVID-19 (dated by TCRdb to between 2020 and 2021). For context, the study as a whole: Samples from collaborators originated in the United States, Italy and Spain and spanned both the acute and convalescent phases of COVID-19. Subjects who had been exposed to COVID-19, were actively infected with it, or had recovered from it provided the deeply sampled blood TCRbeta repertoires that made up the dataset. Samples were obtained from the ongoing ImmuneRACE study (first 160 participants) and from approximately 1,200 subjects provided by 6 global collaborators. The prospective study material was composed of cDNA or gDNA derived from T cells, B-cell-depleted T cells, or PBMCs. A de-identified subject ID, COVID-19 status, age in years and sex were almost always included in the sample metadata. The repertoires were made available in a free public database intended to serve as a resource for research on the immune response to SARS-CoV-2. Where HLA class I and class II types were available, the types were taken from metadata supplied by the sample provider, not from assay-based typing. Study-wide conclusions, independent of this receptor: The quantity of clinical and demographic metadata differed by source and by participant and was supplied without curation.

From the cysteine through the phenylalanine, the CDR3 covers 13 amino acids. Here the CDR3 DNA is all that survives: 39 bases in frame from base 1. V is shortened by 3 bases, J by 4 bases, and the region joining them spans 12 bases. The germline V gene (reference sequence) gives CDR1 as GTSNPN and CDR2 as SVGIG. TCRbeta CDR3 regions were amplified from genomic DNA by means of the immunoSEQ Assay, a bias-controlled multiplex PCR. The authors' pipeline ran thus. Nucleated cell counts per sample were estimated from amplification of reference gene primers within the assay. To quantify the absolute abundance of each unique TCRbeta CDR3 rearrangement, sequence reads were collapsed and filtered. For each sample, productive Simpson clonality was calculated as the square root of Simpson's diversity index over productive rearrangements. TCRdb re-hosts the immuneACCESS table, in-frame sequences only. Its copies lack some clones; in the studies checked, an unresolved V gene accounts for under half of them, and the cause for the rest is not known. The V and J calls and the clone size are those of that table, but D and trimming were determined from the DNA. The sample contains around 68,000 clones, more than 75% of them found a single time. The ten largest clones represent about 17% of the sample.

Concerning this clone: Its antigen specificity is not known. Base qualities were left out, and no much larger clone turns up one base away.

In Seattle, one collaborating source enrolled patients while the infection was active and tracked those patients longitudinally over the course of disease. The collaborating institutions used their own protocols to collect whole blood in K2EDTA tubes. Collaborator samples were shipped for TCRbeta analysis as frozen whole blood, isolated PBMCs, or DNA extracted from either sample type. The TCR was taken from a man in his forties with COVID-19, enrolled during active disease. The receptor chain draws on TRBV30 and TRBJ1-1, with no confident D gene call. Sequenced sample: peripheral blood. The sequenced DNA: TGTGCCTGGAGCTCCCACGAGGGCACTGAAGCTTTCTTT. Its translation reads: CAWSSHEGTEAFF.